The T cell receptor beta chain described here comes from a study of OX40 agonist ivuxolimab in advanced cancers. On the study more broadly: Ivuxolimab is an agonistic anti-OX40 (CD134) antibody, and patients were treated with it. Study observations and caveats: The authors did not determine the antigen specificity of the expanded peripheral T cells. CD4+ and CD8+ blood T cells expanded clonally by week 6 at 0.1 to 3.0 mg/kg.

The method was immunoSEQ multiplex PCR; TCRdb's version includes in-frame clones alone and lacks a portion of them. The sample lists about 37,000 clones; over 80% were seen once. There are 13 residues in the CDR3. Germline V CDR1 and CDR2: SGHAT, FQNNGV. V gave up 3 bases and J gave up 7 bases, with 11 bases separating them. On this clone itself: The antigen remains undetermined.

The timepoints at which blood was sampled were baseline, cycle 4 day 1, and cycle 7 day 1. The chain uses TRBV11-2 and TRBJ2-3; D unclear. Sequencing used CD4+ or CD8+ T cells sorted from blood, obtained in a trial of the OX40 agonist ivuxolimab. The sequence derives from an adult with an advanced solid tumor such as melanoma, head and neck, liver or kidney cancer. The chain's CDR3 is CASSLNPSNTQYF. DNA for the CDR3: TGTGCCAGCAGCTTGAACCCCTCGAATACGCAGTATTTT.